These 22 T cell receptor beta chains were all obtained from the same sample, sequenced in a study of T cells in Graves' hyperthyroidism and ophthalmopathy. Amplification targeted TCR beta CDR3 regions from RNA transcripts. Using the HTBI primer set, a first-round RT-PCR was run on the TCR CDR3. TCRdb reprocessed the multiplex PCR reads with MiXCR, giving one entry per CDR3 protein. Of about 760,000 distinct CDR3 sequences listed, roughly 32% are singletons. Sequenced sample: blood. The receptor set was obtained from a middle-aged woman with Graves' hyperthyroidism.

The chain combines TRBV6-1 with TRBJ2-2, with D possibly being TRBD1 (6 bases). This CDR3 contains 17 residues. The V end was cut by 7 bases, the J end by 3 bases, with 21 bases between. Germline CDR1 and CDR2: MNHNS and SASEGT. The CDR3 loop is CASTLRTAPLYTGELFF. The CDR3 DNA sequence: TGTGCCAGCACCTTAAGGACAGCCCCACTCTACACCGGGGAGCTGTTTTTT.

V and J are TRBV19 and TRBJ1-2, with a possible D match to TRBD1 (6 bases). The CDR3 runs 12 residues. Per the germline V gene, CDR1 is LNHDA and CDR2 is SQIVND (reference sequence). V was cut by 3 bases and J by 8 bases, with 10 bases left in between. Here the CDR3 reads CASSMRGAGYTF. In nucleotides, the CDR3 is TGTGCCAGTAGTATGCGGGGGGCGGGCTACACCTTC. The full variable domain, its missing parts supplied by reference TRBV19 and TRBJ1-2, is DGGITQSPKYLFRKEGQNVTLSCEQNLNHDAMYWYRQDPGQGLRLIYYSQIVNDFQKGDIAEGYSVSREKKESFPLTVTSAQKNPTAFYLCASSMRGAGYTFGSGTRLTVV.

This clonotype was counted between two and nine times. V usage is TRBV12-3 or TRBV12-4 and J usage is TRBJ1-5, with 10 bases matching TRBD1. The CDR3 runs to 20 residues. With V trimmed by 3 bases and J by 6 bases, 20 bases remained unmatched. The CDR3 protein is CASSLSVAGQGVFSRQPQHF. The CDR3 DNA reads TGTGCCAGCAGTTTGTCGGTCGCAGGACAGGGGGTTTTCTCGCGTCAGCCCCAGCATTTT.

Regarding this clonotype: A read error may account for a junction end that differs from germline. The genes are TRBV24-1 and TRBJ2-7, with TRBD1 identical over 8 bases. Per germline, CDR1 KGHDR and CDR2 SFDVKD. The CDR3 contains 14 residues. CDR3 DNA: TGTGCCAGCAGTGCCAGGGGGCTTTCCCTCGAGCAGTACTTC. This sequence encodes CASSARGLSLEQYF.

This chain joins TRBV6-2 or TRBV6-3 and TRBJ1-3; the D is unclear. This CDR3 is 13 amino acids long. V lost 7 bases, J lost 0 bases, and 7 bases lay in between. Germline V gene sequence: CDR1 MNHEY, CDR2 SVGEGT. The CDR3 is CASITYSGNTIYF. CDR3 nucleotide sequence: TGTGCCAGCATCACTTACTCTGGAAACACCATATATTTT.

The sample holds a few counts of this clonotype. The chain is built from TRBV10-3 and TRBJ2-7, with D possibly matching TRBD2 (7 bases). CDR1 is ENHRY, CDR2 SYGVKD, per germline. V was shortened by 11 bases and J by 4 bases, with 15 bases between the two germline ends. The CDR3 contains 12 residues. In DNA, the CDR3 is TGTGCCGGGGGGGGACACGCATACGAGCAGTACTTC. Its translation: CAGGGHAYEQYF.

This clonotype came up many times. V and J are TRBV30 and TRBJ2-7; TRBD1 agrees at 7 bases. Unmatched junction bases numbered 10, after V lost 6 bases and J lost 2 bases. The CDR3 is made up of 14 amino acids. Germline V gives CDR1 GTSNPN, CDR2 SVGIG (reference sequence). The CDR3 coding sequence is TGTGCCTGTACTAGACAGGGCGCGGCCTACGAGCAGTACTTC. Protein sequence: CACTRQGAAYEQYF.

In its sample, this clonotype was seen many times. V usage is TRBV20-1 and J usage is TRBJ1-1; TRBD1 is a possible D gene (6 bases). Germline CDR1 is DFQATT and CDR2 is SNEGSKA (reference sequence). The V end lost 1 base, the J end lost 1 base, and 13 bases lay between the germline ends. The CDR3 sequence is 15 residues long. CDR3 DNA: TGCAGTGCTAGAGGTCCAGGGGTGGCGAACACTGAAGCTTTCTTT. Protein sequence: CSARGPGVANTEAFF.

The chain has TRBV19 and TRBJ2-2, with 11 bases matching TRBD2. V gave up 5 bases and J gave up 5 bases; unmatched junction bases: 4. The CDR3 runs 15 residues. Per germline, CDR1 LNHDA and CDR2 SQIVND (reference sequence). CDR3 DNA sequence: TGTGCCAGTAGTTTGATAGCGGGAGGGACCGGGGAGCTGTTTTTT. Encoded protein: CASSLIAGGTGELFF.

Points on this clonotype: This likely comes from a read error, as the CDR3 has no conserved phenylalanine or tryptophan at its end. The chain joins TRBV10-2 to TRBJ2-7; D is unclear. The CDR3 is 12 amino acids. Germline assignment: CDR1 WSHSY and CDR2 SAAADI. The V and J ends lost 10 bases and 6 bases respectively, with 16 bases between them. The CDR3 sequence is CAITERAGEQYL. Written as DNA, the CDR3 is TGCGCCATCACCGAAAGGGCTGGCGAGCAGTACCTC.

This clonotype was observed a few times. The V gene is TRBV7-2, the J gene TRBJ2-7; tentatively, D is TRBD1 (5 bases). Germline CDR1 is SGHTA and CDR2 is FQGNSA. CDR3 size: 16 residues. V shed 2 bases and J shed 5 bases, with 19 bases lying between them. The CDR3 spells CASSLYFSGWLDEQYF. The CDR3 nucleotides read TGTGCCAGCAGCTTATATTTTTCAGGGTGGTTGGACGAGCAGTACTTC.

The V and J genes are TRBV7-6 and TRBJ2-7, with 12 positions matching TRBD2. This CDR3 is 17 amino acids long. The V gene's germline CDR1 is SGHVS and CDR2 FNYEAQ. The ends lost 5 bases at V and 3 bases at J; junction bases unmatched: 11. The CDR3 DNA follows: TGTGCCAGCAGCCGCCGGCCCCTAGCGGGAGGGATCTACGAGCAGTACTTC. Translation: CASSRRPLAGGIYEQYF.

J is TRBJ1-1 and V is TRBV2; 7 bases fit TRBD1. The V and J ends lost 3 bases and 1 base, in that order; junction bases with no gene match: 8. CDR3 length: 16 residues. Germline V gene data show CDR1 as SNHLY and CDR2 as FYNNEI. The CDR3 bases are TGTGCCAGCAGTGATCCGCCCGGGACAGAGAACACTGAAGCTTTCTTT. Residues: CASSDPPGTENTEAFF.

The CDR3 protein is CSAADPNSYEQYF. CDR3 nucleotide sequence: TGCAGTGCCGCGGACCCAAACTCCTACGAGCAGTACTTC. The V and J genes are TRBV20-1 and TRBJ2-7; no clear D gene. The CDR3 consists of 13 residues. V gave up 6 bases and J gave up 0 bases, with 12 bases separating them. Germline CDR1 DFQATT, CDR2 SNEGSKA (reference sequence).

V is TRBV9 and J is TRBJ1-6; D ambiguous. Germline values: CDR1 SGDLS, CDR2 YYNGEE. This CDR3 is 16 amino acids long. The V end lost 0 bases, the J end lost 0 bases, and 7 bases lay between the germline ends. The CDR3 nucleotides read TGTGCCAGCAGCGTAGAGCAGATCTCCTATAATTCACCCCTCCACTTT. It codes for CASSVEQISYNSPLHF.

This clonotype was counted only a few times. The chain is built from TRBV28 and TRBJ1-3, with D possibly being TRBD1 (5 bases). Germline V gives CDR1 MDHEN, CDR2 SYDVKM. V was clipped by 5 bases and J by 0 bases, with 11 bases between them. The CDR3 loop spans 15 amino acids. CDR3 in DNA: TGTGCCAGCAGTCCCGGGGGAAACTCTGGAAACACCATATATTTT. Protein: CASSPGGNSGNTIYF.

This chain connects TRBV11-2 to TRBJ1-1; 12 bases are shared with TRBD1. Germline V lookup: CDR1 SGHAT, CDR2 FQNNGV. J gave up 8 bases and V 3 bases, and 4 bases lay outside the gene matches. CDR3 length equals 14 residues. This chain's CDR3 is CASSLGQGAREAFF. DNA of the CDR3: TGTGCCAGCAGCTTGGGACAGGGGGCTCGAGAAGCTTTCTTT. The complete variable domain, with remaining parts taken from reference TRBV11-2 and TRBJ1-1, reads EAGVAQSPRYKIIEKRQSVAFWCNPISGHATLYWYQQILGQGPKLLIQFQNNGVVDDSQLPKDRFSAERLKGVDSTLKIQPAKLEDSAVYLCASSLGQGAREAFFGQGTRLTVV.

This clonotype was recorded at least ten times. CDR3 region: CASSEYSQGAYGYTF. The CDR3 nucleotides are TGTGCCAGCAGTGAATACAGCCAGGGGGCTTATGGCTACACCTTC. The rearrangement uses TRBV25-1 and TRBJ1-2; TRBD1 matches at 8 bases. V was clipped by 0 bases and J by 5 bases; unmatched bases: 5. Germline loops: CDR1 MGHDK, CDR2 SYGVNS. This CDR3 has 15 residues.

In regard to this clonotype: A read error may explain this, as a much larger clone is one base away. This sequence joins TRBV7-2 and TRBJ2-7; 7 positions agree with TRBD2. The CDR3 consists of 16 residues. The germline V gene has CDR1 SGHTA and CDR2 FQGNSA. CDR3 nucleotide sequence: TGTGCCAGCAGCATCAACGGCGCGGGAGACTCCTACGAGCAGTGCTTC. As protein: CASSINGAGDSYEQCF. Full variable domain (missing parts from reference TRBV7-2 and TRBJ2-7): GAGVSQSPSNKVTEKGKDVELRCDPISGHTALYWYRQSLGQGLEFLIYFQGNSAPDKSGLPSDRFSAERTGGSVSTLTIQRTQQEDSAVYLCASSINGAGDSYEQCFGPGTRLTVT.

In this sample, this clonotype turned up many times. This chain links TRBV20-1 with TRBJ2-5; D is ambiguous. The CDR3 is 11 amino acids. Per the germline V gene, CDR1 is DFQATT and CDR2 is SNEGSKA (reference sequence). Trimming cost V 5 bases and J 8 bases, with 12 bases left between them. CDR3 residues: CSAFPDRTQYF. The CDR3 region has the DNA TGCAGTGCTTTCCCGGACCGTACCCAGTACTTC.

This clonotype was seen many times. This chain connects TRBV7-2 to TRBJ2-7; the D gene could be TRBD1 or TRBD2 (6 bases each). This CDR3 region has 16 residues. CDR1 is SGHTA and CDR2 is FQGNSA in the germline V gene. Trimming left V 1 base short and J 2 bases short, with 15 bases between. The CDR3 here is CASSLVRGGTPYEQYF. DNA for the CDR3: TGTGCCAGCAGCTTAGTTAGAGGGGGGACTCCCTACGAGCAGTACTTC. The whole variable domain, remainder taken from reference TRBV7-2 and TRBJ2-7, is GAGVSQSPSNKVTEKGKDVELRCDPISGHTALYWYRQSLGQGLEFLIYFQGNSAPDKSGLPSDRFSAERTGGSVSTLTIQRTQQEDSAVYLCASSLVRGGTPYEQYFGPGTRLTVT.

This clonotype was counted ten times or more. CDR3 loop: CASREGQANEKLFF. The CDR3 DNA follows: TGTGCCAGCAGGGAGGGACAGGCTAATGAAAAACTGTTTTTT. The chain employs TRBV7-9 and TRBJ1-4, with TRBD1 matching over 8 bases. There are 14 residues in the CDR3. After removal of 6 bases from V and 3 bases from J, the junction contained 3 bases not matched to a gene. Germline CDR1 and CDR2: SEHNR and FQNEAQ (reference sequence).